Listed here are 13 T cell receptor beta chains from one sample, sequenced in a study of T cell changes during pregnancy in multiple sclerosis. Repertoires were generated with immunoSEQ multiplex PCR, while TCRdb's copy carries only in-frame clones and drops some. Among just under 65,000 clones listed, under 95% were seen once. Sequenced here: CD8+ T cells from peripheral blood mononuclear cells, sampled in the second trimester of pregnancy. These receptors all come from a female donor with multiple sclerosis, enrolled in a pregnancy study.

This chain uses TRBV27 with TRBJ2-6, with D perhaps matching TRBD1 (5 bases). Trimming removed 6 bases at V and 0 bases at J, with 15 bases between. The CDR3 contains 17 residues. Per germline, CDR1 MNHEY and CDR2 SMNVEV (reference sequence). The CDR3 protein is CASSPQGRVSGANVLTF. The CDR3 DNA reads as TGTGCCAGCAGCCCTCAGGGCAGAGTCTCTGGGGCCAACGTCCTGACTTTC.

This clone has just one count. V gene TRBV4-2 combines with J gene TRBJ2-7, with D tentatively TRBD2 (5 bases). The CDR3 runs to 15 residues. Per germline, CDR1 LGHNA and CDR2 YNFKEQ. The V end lost 2 bases, the J end lost 1 base, and 12 bases lay between the germline ends. The CDR3 loop reads CASSQRTSESYEQYF. The CDR3 coding sequence is TGTGCCAGCAGCCAAAGGACTTCCGAATCCTACGAGCAGTACTTC.

The chain joins TRBV7-9 to TRBJ2-3; maybe TRBD1 (5 bases). This CDR3 comprises 14 residues. The ends were cut back, 1 base at V and 6 bases at J, with 11 bases in the middle. The germline V gene encodes CDR1 SEHNR and CDR2 FQNEAQ (reference sequence). The CDR3: CASSLGLGADTQYF. CDR3 nucleotide sequence: TGTGCCAGCAGCTTAGGGTTAGGGGCGGATACGCAGTATTTT.

The chain carries TRBV6-1 and TRBJ2-5; D may be TRBD1 (5 bases). Between the trimmed V and J ends, which lost 2 bases and 5 bases, there was a span of 12 bases. In germline, CDR1 is MNHNS, CDR2 SASEGT. CDR3 length: 14 residues. The chain's CDR3 is CASSELDKGETQYF. CDR3 coding DNA: TGTGCCAGCAGTGAATTGGACAAGGGGGAGACCCAGTACTTC.

The rearrangement joins TRBV4-1 to TRBJ2-1; D may be TRBD1 (6 bases). The V end was cut by 1 base, the J end by 3 bases, with 16 bases between. The V gene's germline CDR1 is MGHRA and CDR2 YSYEKL. The CDR3 has 17 amino acids. The CDR3 is CASSQVDGQWDYNEQFF. The CDR3 nucleotides are TGCGCCAGCAGCCAAGTAGACGGACAGTGGGACTACAATGAGCAGTTCTTC.

The CDR3 is CATSRGGSSGRADTQYF. CDR3 nucleotides: TGTGCCACCAGCAGGGGGGGTTCTAGCGGGAGGGCAGATACGCAGTATTTT. This rearrangement joins TRBV15 to TRBJ2-3; TRBD2 matches 12 bases. The CDR3 loop spans 17 amino acids. The V gene end was trimmed by 3 bases and the J gene end by 4 bases; junction bases not matched to a gene: 8. CDR1 and CDR2 (germline): LNHNV, YYDKDF (reference sequence).

The chain combines TRBV7-2 with TRBJ2-7, with a tentative D call TRBD1 (6 bases). CDR3 length: 15 residues. Germline assignment: CDR1 SGHTA and CDR2 FQGNSA. The V and J ends lost 3 bases and 1 base respectively, with 13 bases between them. Written as DNA, the CDR3 is TGTGCCAGCAGCTTCCATGCGACAGGATCCTACGAGCAGTACTTC. Its protein is CASSFHATGSYEQYF.

V usage is TRBV11-2 and J usage is TRBJ1-4, with a possible D match to TRBD1 (5 bases). Per the germline V gene, CDR1 is SGHAT and CDR2 is FQNNGV. V was shortened by 5 bases and J by 2 bases, with 12 bases between the two germline ends. The CDR3 consists of 15 residues. CDR3 sequence reads: CASSAGPGTNEKLFF. CDR3 coding DNA: TGTGCCAGCAGCGCAGGCCCAGGGACTAATGAAAAACTGTTTTTT.

J is TRBJ1-1 and V is TRBV6-4; no clear D gene. V was clipped by 6 bases and J by 5 bases, with 10 bases between them. Germline values: CDR1 MRHNA, CDR2 SNTAGT. CDR3 length: 12 residues. The CDR3 coding sequence is TGTGCCAGCAGCGACGGGGAGACTGAAGCTTTCTTT. Residues: CASSDGETEAFF.

The gene calls are TRBV7-9 and TRBJ2-2; 10 bases are shared with TRBD2. The CDR3 contains 16 residues. V lost 6 bases, J lost 0 bases, and 4 bases stayed unmatched. In germline, CDR1 is SEHNR, CDR2 FQNEAQ (reference sequence). For the CDR3, the DNA is TGTGCCAGCAGGGTGCTAGCGGGAGCGAACACCGGGGAGCTGTTTTTT. Its translation: CASRVLAGANTGELFF. The variable domain in full, completed from reference TRBV7-9 and TRBJ2-2, reads DTGVSQNPRHKITKRGQNVTFRCDPISEHNRLYWYRQTLGQGPEFLTYFQNEAQLEKSRLLSDRFSAERPKGSFSTLEIQRTEQGDSAMYLCASRVLAGANTGELFFGEGSRLTVL.

The chain is built from TRBV2 and TRBJ2-7; 7 bases match TRBD1. The germline V gene encodes CDR1 SNHLY and CDR2 FYNNEI. The length of the CDR3 is 14 residues. The junction had 12 bases not matched to a gene; V was cut back by 7 bases and J by 6 bases. The CDR3 reads CASILTGNLREQYF. DNA for the CDR3: TGTGCCAGCATCTTGACAGGGAATTTGCGCGAGCAGTACTTC.

V gene TRBV12-5 combines with J gene TRBJ2-7; no clear D. Germline values: CDR1 LGHNT, CDR2 FRNRAP. The CDR3 length is 14 residues. Trimming removed 7 bases from V and 0 bases from J, with 13 bases in between. CDR3 loop: CASAPPGSSYEQYF. As DNA, the CDR3 is TGTGCTAGTGCCCCTCCAGGTAGCTCCTACGAGCAGTACTTC.

The chain carries TRBV30 and TRBJ1-5; 7 positions match TRBD1. Germline lookup yields CDR1 GTSNPN and CDR2 SVGIG (reference sequence). The CDR3 totals 14 residues. Trimming removed 0 bases from V and 6 bases from J; junction bases left unmatched: 5. The CDR3 here is CAWSVHQGGQPQHF. DNA for the CDR3: TGTGCCTGGAGTGTACATCAGGGGGGTCAGCCCCAGCATTTT.